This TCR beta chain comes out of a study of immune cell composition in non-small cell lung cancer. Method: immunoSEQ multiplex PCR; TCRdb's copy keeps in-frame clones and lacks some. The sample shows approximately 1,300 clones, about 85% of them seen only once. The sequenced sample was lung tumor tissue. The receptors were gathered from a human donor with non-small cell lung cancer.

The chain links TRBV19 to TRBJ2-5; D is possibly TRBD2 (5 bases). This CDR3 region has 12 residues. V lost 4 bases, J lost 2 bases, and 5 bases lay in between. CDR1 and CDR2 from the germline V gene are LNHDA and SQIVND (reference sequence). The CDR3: CASSTGQETQYF. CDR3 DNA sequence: TGTGCCAGTAGTACGGGGCAAGAGACCCAGTACTTC.